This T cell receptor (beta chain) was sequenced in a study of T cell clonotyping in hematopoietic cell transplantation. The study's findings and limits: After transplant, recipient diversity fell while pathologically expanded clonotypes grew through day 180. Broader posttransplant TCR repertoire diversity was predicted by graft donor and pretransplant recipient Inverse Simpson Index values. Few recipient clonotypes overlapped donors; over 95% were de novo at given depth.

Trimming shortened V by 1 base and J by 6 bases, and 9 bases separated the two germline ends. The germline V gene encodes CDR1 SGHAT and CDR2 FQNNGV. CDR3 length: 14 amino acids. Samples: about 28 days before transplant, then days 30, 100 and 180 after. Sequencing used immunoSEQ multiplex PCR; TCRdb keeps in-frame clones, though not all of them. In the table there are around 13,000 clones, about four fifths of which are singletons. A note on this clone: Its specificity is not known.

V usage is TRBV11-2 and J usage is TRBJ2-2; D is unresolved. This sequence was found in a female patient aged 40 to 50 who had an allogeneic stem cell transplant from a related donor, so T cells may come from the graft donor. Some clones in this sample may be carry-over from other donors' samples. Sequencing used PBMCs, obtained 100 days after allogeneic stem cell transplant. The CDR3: CASSLAAFPGELFF. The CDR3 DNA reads TGTGCCAGCAGCTTAGCCGCGTTCCCCGGGGAGCTGTTTTTT.